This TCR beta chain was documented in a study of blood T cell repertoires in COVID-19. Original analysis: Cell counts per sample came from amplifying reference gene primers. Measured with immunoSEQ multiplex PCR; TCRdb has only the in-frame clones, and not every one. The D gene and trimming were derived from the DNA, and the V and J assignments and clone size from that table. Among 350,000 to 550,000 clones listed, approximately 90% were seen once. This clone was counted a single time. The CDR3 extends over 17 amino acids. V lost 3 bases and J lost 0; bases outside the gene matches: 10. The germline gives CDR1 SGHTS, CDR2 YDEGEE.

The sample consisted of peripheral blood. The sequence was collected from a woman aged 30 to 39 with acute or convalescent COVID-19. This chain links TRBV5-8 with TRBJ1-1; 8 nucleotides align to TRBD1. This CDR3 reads CASSSVRTGLLNTEAFF. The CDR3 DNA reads TGTGCCAGCAGCTCAGTCCGGACAGGGCTTTTGAACACTGAAGCTTTCTTT.